This T cell receptor beta chain was captured in a study of OX40 agonist ivuxolimab in advanced cancers. Study details: Therapy given before enrollment (anti-PD-1, anti-PD-L1 or anti-CTLA-4) was allowed, and around 41% had some.

Germline CDR1 reads SGHTA; CDR2 reads FQGNSA. The V segment lost 1 base and the J segment 1 base; nucleotides outside the gene matches: 3. This CDR3 spans 16 amino acids. Only in-frame clones appear in the TCRdb table, and some are missing; sequencing was by immunoSEQ multiplex PCR. Seen here are 75,000 to 80,000 clones, about 90% observed once, and the top ten hold 0.45% to 0.55%. The study, taken as a whole, reports: Researchers report that CD8+ T cells had, on average, more expanded clones than CD4+.

Of note for this clone: Its matching antigen is unknown.

This sample comprised CD4+ or CD8+ T cells sorted from blood, obtained in a trial of the OX40 agonist ivuxolimab. The chain combines TRBV7-2 with TRBJ2-2; TRBD2 matches at 7 bases. The clonotype was recovered from an adult with an advanced solid tumor such as melanoma, head and neck, liver or kidney cancer. The CDR3 loop reads CASSLVPSGNTGELFF. The CDR3 nucleotides are TGTGCCAGCAGCTTAGTGCCTAGCGGGAACACCGGGGAGCTGTTTTTT.